Presented here are 21 T cell receptor beta chains from one specimen sequenced in a study of post-analysis software for immune sequencing data. Sequencing libraries made from TCR beta cDNA carried unique molecular identifiers. TCRdb analysed the PCR reads with MiXCR anew, one entry per CDR3 protein. The sample lists about 770,000 distinct CDR3 sequences; about 43% were seen once. The study's findings and limits: In patients, TRBV5-6, TRBV5-1 and TRBV20-1 belonged to roughly five TRBV segments found more frequently than in controls.

Which antigens these TCRs recognize remains unknown. Sequencing used blood. The receptor source for this set is a girl aged 10-17 years with multiple sclerosis.

The V call is TRBV20-1, the J call TRBJ2-3; maybe TRBD1 (6 bases). CDR1 is DFQATT and CDR2 is SNEGSKA in the germline V gene (reference sequence). The CDR3 loop spans 15 amino acids. Trimming removed 5 bases at V and 4 bases at J, with 19 bases between. The CDR3 sequence: CSAWVRARGADTQYF. The CDR3 DNA reads as TGCAGTGCTTGGGTCAGGGCCAGGGGCGCAGATACGCAGTATTTT.

The genes are TRBV5-6 and TRBJ2-1; the match to TRBD2 covers 11 bases. This CDR3 has 15 residues. With 4 bases clipped from V and 7 bases from J, the junction kept 7 bases outside the gene matches. Germline V gives CDR1 SGHDT, CDR2 YYEEEE. The CDR3 sequence: CASSLPTSGNNEQFF. CDR3 DNA: TGTGCCAGCAGCCTCCCGACTAGCGGGAATAATGAGCAGTTCTTC.

The V call is TRBV7-2, the J call TRBJ1-2; D is unresolved. The V gene's germline CDR1 is SGHTA and CDR2 FQGNSA. The length of the CDR3 is 16 residues. Trimming shortened V by 5 bases and J by 1 base, and 17 bases separated the two germline ends. CDR3: CASSQFPQQINYGYTF. The CDR3 DNA sequence: TGTGCCAGCAGCCAATTCCCACAACAGATTAACTATGGCTACACCTTC.

This clonotype showed up just a few times. The chain joins TRBV28 to TRBJ2-7; TRBD2 matches 12 bases. V trimming: 2 bases; J trimming: 6 bases; junction bases outside the gene matches: 5. The CDR3 has 15 amino acids. The V gene's germline CDR1 is MDHEN and CDR2 SYDVKM. The CDR3 DNA sequence: TGTGCCAGCAGTTTACGAGCTAGCGGGAGGGCCGAGCAGTACTTC. Translated, it gives CASSLRASGRAEQYF.

This clonotype came up once. The chain couples TRBV20-1 to TRBJ2-3, with 7 bases that match TRBD2. This CDR3 is built from 11 residues. J lost 7 bases, V lost 6 bases, and 4 bases had no gene match. The germline gives CDR1 DFQATT, CDR2 SNEGSKA (reference sequence). The CDR3 bases are TGCAGTGCCGAAGCGGGAAATACGCAGTATTTT. It specifies CSAEAGNTQYF.

The rearrangement links TRBV5-1 to TRBJ2-1; no reliable D call. The V end lost 4 bases, the J end lost 4 bases, and 9 bases lay between the germline ends. The CDR3 runs to 13 residues. Looked up from germline, CDR1 is SGHRS and CDR2 is YFSETQ. The CDR3 nucleotides are TGCGCCAGCAGCCCAACCCAGTACAATGAGCAGTTCTTC. Its protein is CASSPTQYNEQFF. Supplemented by reference TRBV5-1 and TRBJ2-1, the full variable domain reads KAGVTQTPRYLIKTRGQQVTLSCSPISGHRSVSWYQQTPGQGLQFLFEYFSETQRNKGNFPGRFSGRQFSNSRSEMNVSTLELGDSALYLCASSPTQYNEQFFGPGTRLTVL.

The V and J genes are TRBV7-6 and TRBJ2-1; 13 bases are shared with TRBD2. The CDR3 has 15 amino acids. Germline trimming cut 5 bases from V and 8 bases from J; bases unmatched to any gene: 6. Germline CDR1 SGHVS, CDR2 FNYEAQ. The CDR3 loop is CASSQLAGGMDEQFF. CDR3 DNA: TGTGCCAGCAGCCAACTAGCGGGAGGGATGGATGAGCAGTTCTTC.

The CDR3 nucleotides are TGTGCCATCAGACAATTTGGACCCGAAGAGACCCAGTACTTC. Translation gives CAIRQFGPEETQYF. The chain is built from TRBV10-3 and TRBJ2-7; the D is unclear. Matching the DNA end better, TRBJ2-5 makes the J call doubtful. The CDR3 sequence is 14 residues long. CDR1 and CDR2 from the germline V gene are ENHRY and SYGVKD.

The CDR3 spells CASSQAQGIRYNEQFF. The CDR3 DNA reads as TGTGCCAGCAGCCAGGCACAGGGGATCCGTTACAATGAGCAGTTCTTC. The chain uses TRBV3-1 and TRBJ2-1; TRBD1 matches 7 bases. Trimming took 3 bases from V and 4 from J; bases not matched to a gene: 9. Per the germline V gene, CDR1 is LGHDT and CDR2 is YNNKEL (reference sequence). The CDR3 runs to 16 residues.

This clonotype was picked up a small number of times. This chain uses TRBV25-1 with TRBJ2-1; 14 nucleotides line up with TRBD2. The CDR3 is 21 amino acids. Germline CDR1 is MGHDK and CDR2 is SYGVNS. Trimming at V came to 1 base and at J to 7 bases, leaving 18 bases not matched to a gene. CDR3 in DNA: TGTGCCAGCAGTGAATTTATCCGAGACAGCTCCGGGACTAGCGGGAGTAATGAGCAGTTCTTC. This codes for CASSEFIRDSSGTSGSNEQFF.

This clonotype appeared once. The chain employs TRBV19 and TRBJ1-6; D is perhaps TRBD1 (6 bases). The CDR3 is 12 residues long. Per germline, CDR1 LNHDA and CDR2 SQIVND (reference sequence). Trimming took 4 bases from V and 9 from J, leaving 7 bases between them. The CDR3 is CASSKGVSPLHF. The CDR3 DNA is TGTGCCAGTAGTAAGGGGGTTTCACCCCTCCACTTT.

With respect to this clonotype: Mismatch with germline at one junction end may stem from a read error. J is TRBJ1-1 and V is TRBV6-5, with a tentative D call TRBD1 (6 bases). This CDR3 region has 13 residues. CDR1 is MNHEY, CDR2 SVGAGI, per germline. As DNA, the CDR3 is TGTGTCAGCGGAACAGGGATGAACACTGAAGCTTTCTTT. It encodes CVSGTGMNTEAFF.

The chain is built from TRBV7-9 and TRBJ2-1, with 8 bases aligning to TRBD1. CDR3 length: 15 residues. CDR1 and CDR2 (germline): SEHNR, FQNEAQ (reference sequence). V was clipped by 4 bases and J by 1 base; unmatched bases: 3. DNA for the CDR3: TGTGCCAGCAGCTGGACAGGGCCTTCCTACAATGAGCAGTTCTTC. Translated: CASSWTGPSYNEQFF.

This clonotype was seen more than once but under ten times. This chain joins TRBV28 and TRBJ1-2; no firm D call. Per the germline V gene, CDR1 is MDHEN and CDR2 is SYDVKM. Deletions cut 6 bases from V and 1 base from J, with 9 bases between. The CDR3 extends over 13 amino acids. CDR3 residues: CASRIGLNYGYTF. As DNA, the CDR3 is TGTGCCAGCAGGATTGGCCTTAACTATGGCTACACCTTC.

This chain connects TRBV7-9 to TRBJ2-7; tentative D call: TRBD1 (6 bases). This CDR3 has 12 residues. V was cut by 8 bases and J by 3 bases, with 11 bases left in between. Germline V gene sequence: CDR1 SEHNR, CDR2 FQNEAQ (reference sequence). The CDR3 nucleotides read TGTGCCAGCGAGGAAGGGGGCTACGAGCAGTACTTC. This codes for CASEEGGYEQYF.

The J gene is TRBJ2-1, the V gene TRBV27; TRBD1 matches 9 bases. The CDR3 runs 16 residues. Trimming took 5 bases from V and 4 from J; bases not matched to a gene: 9. Germline CDR1 is MNHEY and CDR2 is SMNVEV (reference sequence). The CDR3 reads CASSPLGQGGYNEQFF. The CDR3 DNA sequence: TGTGCCAGCAGTCCATTGGGACAGGGTGGGTACAATGAGCAGTTCTTC.

CDR3 sequence: CASSLGKGIEQYF. DNA of the CDR3: TGTGCCAGCAGCTTAGGAAAAGGGATCGAGCAGTACTTC. V and J are TRBV7-9 and TRBJ2-7, with unresolved D. V lost 1 base and J 6 bases, leaving 10 bases between the germline ends. The CDR3 totals 13 residues. The germline CDR1 and CDR2 sequences are SEHNR and FQNEAQ (reference sequence).

This rearrangement joins TRBV15 to TRBJ2-5; 10 bases match TRBD1. The germline CDR1 and CDR2 sequences are LNHNV and YYDKDF (reference sequence). The J segment lost 4 bases and the V segment lost 4 bases, leaving 6 bases of the junction unmatched. The CDR3 runs to 15 residues. The CDR3 loop reads CATSNLTGGRETQYF. The CDR3 DNA follows: TGTGCCACCAGCAATCTGACAGGGGGCAGAGAGACCCAGTACTTC. Full variable domain (missing parts from reference TRBV15 and TRBJ2-5): DAMVIQNPRYQVTQFGKPVTLSCSQTLNHNVMYWYQQKSSQAPKLLFHYYDKDFNNEADTPDNFQSRRPNTSFCFLDIRSPGLGDTAMYLCATSNLTGGRETQYFGPGTRLLVL.

This chain links TRBV5-1 with TRBJ2-1; D is possibly TRBD2 (7 bases). Near its end, the DNA agrees better with TRBJ2-7, so the J call may be wrong. The CDR3 runs 15 residues. Germline V CDR1 and CDR2: SGHRS, YFSETQ. DNA of the CDR3: TGCGCCAGCAGCTTGAGGGGGGGCCACTCCTACGAGCAGTACTTC. Translation gives CASSLRGGHSYEQYF.

This clonotype was detected a few times. The chain links TRBV28 to TRBJ1-1, with 7 bases that match TRBD1. Germline CDR1 is MDHEN and CDR2 is SYDVKM. The CDR3 has 15 residues. V was pared by 7 bases and J by 1 base, with 9 bases of the junction left unmatched. The CDR3 coding sequence is TGTGCCAGCATTTGGAGACAGGGAAGGAACACTGAAGCTTTCTTT. Its translation: CASIWRQGRNTEAFF.

This sequence joins TRBV20-1 and TRBJ2-7, with D uncertain. Trimming stripped 0 bases from V and 0 bases from J, with 15 bases between. CDR1 is DFQATT and CDR2 is SNEGSKA in the germline V gene (reference sequence). The CDR3 is 16 residues long. In DNA form, the CDR3 reads TGCAGTGCTAGAGATCATTTGGCCGGTAGCTCCTACGAGCAGTACTTC. This encodes CSARDHLAGSSYEQYF.